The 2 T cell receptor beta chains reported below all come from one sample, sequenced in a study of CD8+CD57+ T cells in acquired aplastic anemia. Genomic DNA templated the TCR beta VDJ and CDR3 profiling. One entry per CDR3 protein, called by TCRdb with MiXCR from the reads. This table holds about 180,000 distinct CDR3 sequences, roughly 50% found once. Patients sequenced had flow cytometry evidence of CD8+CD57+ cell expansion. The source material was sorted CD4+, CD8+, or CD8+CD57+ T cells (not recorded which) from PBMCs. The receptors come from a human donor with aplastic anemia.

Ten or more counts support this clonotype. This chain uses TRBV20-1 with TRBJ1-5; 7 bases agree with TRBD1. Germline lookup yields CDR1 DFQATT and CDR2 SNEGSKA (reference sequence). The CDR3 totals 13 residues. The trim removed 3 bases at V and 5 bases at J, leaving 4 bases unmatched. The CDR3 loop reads CSARQGGDQPQHF. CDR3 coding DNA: TGCAGTGCTAGGCAAGGGGGCGATCAGCCCCAGCATTTT.

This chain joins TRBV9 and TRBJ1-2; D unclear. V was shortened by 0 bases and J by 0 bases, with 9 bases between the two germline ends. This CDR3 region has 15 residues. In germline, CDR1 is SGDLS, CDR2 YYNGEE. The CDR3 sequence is CASSVGVGSNYGYTF. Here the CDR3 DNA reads TGTGCCAGCAGCGTAGGAGTAGGGTCTAACTATGGCTACACCTTC.